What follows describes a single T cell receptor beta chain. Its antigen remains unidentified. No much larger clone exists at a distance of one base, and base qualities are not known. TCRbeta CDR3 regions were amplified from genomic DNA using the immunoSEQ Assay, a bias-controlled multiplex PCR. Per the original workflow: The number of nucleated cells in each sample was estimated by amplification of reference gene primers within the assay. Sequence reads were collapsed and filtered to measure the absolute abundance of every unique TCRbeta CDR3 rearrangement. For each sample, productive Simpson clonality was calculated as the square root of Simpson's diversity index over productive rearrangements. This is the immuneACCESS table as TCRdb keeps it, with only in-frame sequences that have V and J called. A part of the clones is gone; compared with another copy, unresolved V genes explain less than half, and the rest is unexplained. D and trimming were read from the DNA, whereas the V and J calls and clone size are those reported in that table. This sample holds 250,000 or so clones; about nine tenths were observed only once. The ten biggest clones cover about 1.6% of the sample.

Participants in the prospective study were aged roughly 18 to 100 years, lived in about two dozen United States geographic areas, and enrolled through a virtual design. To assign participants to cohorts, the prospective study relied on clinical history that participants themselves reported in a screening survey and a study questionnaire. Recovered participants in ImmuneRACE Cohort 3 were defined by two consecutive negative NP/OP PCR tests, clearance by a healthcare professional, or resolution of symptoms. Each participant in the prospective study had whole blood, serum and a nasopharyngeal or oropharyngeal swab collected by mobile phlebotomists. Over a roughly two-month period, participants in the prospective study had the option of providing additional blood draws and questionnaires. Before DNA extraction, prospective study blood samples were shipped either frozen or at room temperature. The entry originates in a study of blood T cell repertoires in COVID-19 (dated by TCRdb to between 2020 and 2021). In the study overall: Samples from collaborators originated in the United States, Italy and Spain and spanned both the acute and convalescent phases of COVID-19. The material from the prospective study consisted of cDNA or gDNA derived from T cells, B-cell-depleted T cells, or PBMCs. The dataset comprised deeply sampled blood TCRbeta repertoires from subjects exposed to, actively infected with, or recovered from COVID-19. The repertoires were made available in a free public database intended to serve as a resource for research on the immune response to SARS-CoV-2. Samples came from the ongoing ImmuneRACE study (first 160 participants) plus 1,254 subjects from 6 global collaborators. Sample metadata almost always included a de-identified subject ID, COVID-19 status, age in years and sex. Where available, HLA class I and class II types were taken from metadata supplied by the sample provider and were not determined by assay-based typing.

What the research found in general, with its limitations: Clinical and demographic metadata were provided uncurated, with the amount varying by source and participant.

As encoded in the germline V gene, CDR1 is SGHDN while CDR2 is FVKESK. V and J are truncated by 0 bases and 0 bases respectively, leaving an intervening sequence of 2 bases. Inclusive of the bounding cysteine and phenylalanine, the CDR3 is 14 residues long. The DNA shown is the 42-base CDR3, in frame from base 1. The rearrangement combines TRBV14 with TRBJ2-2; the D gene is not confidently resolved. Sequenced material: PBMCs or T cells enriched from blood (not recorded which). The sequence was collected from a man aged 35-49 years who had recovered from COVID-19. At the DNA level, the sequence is TGTGCCAGCAGCCAAGACTCGAACACCGGGGAGCTGTTTTTT. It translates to CASSQDSNTGELFF.